This entry lists 29 T cell receptor beta chains sequenced from one sample in a study of identical twins. In TCRdb, the 5' RACE reads were re-called with MiXCR into one record per CDR3 protein. This table holds more than 1.5 million distinct CDR3 sequences, about 32% found once. Material for sequencing was cord blood. Receptors originate from a newborn girl in good health.

The rearrangement uses TRBV28 and TRBJ1-6; D not certain. The CDR3 has 14 amino acids. Looked up from germline, CDR1 is MDHEN and CDR2 is SYDVKM. V was cut by 6 bases and J by 9 bases, with 15 bases left in between. DNA for the CDR3: TGTGCCAGCAGCCTAGGAGTCGGTACTTCACCCCTCCACTTT. Its protein is CASSLGVGTSPLHF. The full variable domain, rest sourced from reference TRBV28 and TRBJ1-6, is DVKVTQSSRYLVKRTGEKVFLECVQDMDHENMFWYRQDPGLGLRLIYFSYDVKMKEKGDIPEGYSVSREKKERFSLILESASTNQTSMYLCASSLGVGTSPLHFGNGTRLTVT.

V usage is TRBV11-2 and J usage is TRBJ2-5, with 12 bases fitting TRBD2. Per germline, CDR1 SGHAT and CDR2 FQNNGV. The CDR3 is 17 residues long. With V trimmed by 1 base and J by 4 bases, 7 bases remained unmatched. The CDR3 DNA sequence: TGTGCCAGCAGCTTAGGCCTAGCGGGGGGGTGGGGAGAGACCCAGTACTTC. Protein product: CASSLGLAGGWGETQYF. Using reference TRBV11-2 and TRBJ2-5 for the parts outside the CDR3, the full variable domain is EAGVAQSPRYKIIEKRQSVAFWCNPISGHATLYWYQQILGQGPKLLIQFQNNGVVDDSQLPKDRFSAERLKGVDSTLKIQPAKLEDSAVYLCASSLGLAGGWGETQYFGPGTRLLVL.

About this clonotype: At one boundary the junction diverges from the germline segment, which might be a read error. This chain uses TRBV20-1 with TRBJ2-3; TRBD2 aligns across 13 bases. Germline V gene sequence: CDR1 DFQATT, CDR2 SNEGSKA (reference sequence). The CDR3 totals 16 residues. CDR3 sequence (DNA): TGCAGGGCTAGGGGGACTAGCGGGGTTCCCACAGATACGCAGTATTTT. Protein: CRARGTSGVPTDTQYF.

This clonotype was counted a few times. This chain joins TRBV9 and TRBJ1-5; D is unclear. This CDR3 comprises 14 residues. Germline loops: CDR1 SGDLS, CDR2 YYNGEE. Trimming removed 0 bases from V and 2 bases from J, with 6 bases in between. The CDR3: CASSVARGNQPQHF. In DNA form, the CDR3 reads TGTGCCAGCAGCGTAGCGAGGGGCAATCAGCCCCAGCATTTT.

The chain recombines TRBV6-1 with TRBJ2-3, with D perhaps TRBD2 (5 bases). With 6 bases removed from V and 1 base from J, the gap between germline ends came to 17 bases. CDR1 is MNHNS and CDR2 is SASEGT in the germline V gene. The CDR3 contains 16 residues. Here the CDR3 reads CASSPHYGVGTDTQYF. The CDR3 bases are TGTGCCAGCAGCCCACATTACGGGGTGGGCACAGATACGCAGTATTTT.

Worth noting for this clonotype: Since a much larger clone is just one base distant, this may be a read error. V and J are TRBV29-1 and TRBJ2-1, with 9 bases lining up with TRBD1. The CDR3 covers 13 residues. The germline CDR1 and CDR2 sequences are SQVTM and ANQGSEA. CDR3 nucleotides: TGCGGCGTTGACAGGGGGAAGTACAATGAGCAGTTCTTC. As protein: CGVDRGKYNEQFF.

The rearrangement links TRBV7-2 to TRBJ2-2; D is perhaps TRBD2 (5 bases). This CDR3 spans 14 amino acids. V lost 4 bases and J lost 6, with 12 bases in between. Germline V gene sequence: CDR1 SGHTA, CDR2 FQGNSA. CDR3 protein: CASSSLVWAGELFF. DNA for the CDR3: TGTGCCAGCAGCTCACTAGTTTGGGCCGGGGAGCTGTTTTTT.

A few counts support this clonotype. The CDR3 is CASSLAPGRGDYGYTF. The CDR3 coding sequence is TGCGCCAGCAGCTTGGCCCCAGGCAGGGGGGACTATGGCTACACCTTC. This chain links TRBV5-1 with TRBJ1-2, with TRBD1 matching 7 bases. The CDR3 loop spans 16 amino acids. Per the germline V gene, CDR1 is SGHRS and CDR2 is YFSETQ. The V and J ends lost 0 bases and 3 bases, in that order; junction bases with no gene match: 8.

This clonotype was seen a single time. The chain employs TRBV19 and TRBJ1-5; TRBD1 agrees at 8 bases. The CDR3 covers 15 residues. Germline assignment: CDR1 LNHDA and CDR2 SQIVND (reference sequence). V shed 3 bases and J 2 bases; nucleotides not matched to a gene: 3. CDR3 nucleotide sequence: TGTGCCAGTAGTATGGACAGGGCTGGCAATCAGCCCCAGCATTTT. Protein product: CASSMDRAGNQPQHF.

The genes are TRBV6-1 and TRBJ1-5; 7 bases fit TRBD1. J gave up 5 bases and V 9 bases, and 7 bases lay outside the gene matches. The CDR3 length is 13 residues. Germline CDR1 is MNHNS and CDR2 is SASEGT. The CDR3, as DNA: TGTGCCAGGCCGGGACAGCCCTATCAGCCCCAGCATTTT. Encoded protein: CARPGQPYQPQHF.

This clonotype was picked up a small number of times. This chain joins TRBV20-1 and TRBJ1-1; D call uncertain. Trimming pared 5 bases from V and 1 base from J, leaving 8 bases between. This CDR3 is 12 amino acids long. Germline V gene sequence: CDR1 DFQATT, CDR2 SNEGSKA (reference sequence). The CDR3 bases are TGCAGTGCTGGCGGATCGAACACTGAAGCTTTCTTT. Protein product: CSAGGSNTEAFF.

The V and J genes are TRBV15 and TRBJ2-7; maybe TRBD1 (6 bases). The CDR3 is 14 amino acids. Looked up from germline, CDR1 is LNHNV and CDR2 is YYDKDF (reference sequence). V was trimmed by 1 base and J by 2 bases, leaving 9 bases between them. CDR3 DNA sequence: TGTGCCACCAGCAGAGTGAGGACAGCCTACGAGCAGTACTTC. Translating it yields CATSRVRTAYEQYF.

The chain recombines TRBV14 with TRBJ1-4; 8 bases align to TRBD1. This CDR3 region has 17 residues. Germline trimming cut 6 bases from V and 0 bases from J; bases unmatched to any gene: 9. The germline CDR1 and CDR2 sequences are SGHDN and FVKESK. CDR3 coding DNA: TGTGCCAGCAGTACCCTGACAGGGGCGACAACTAATGAAAAACTGTTTTTT. Its translation: CASSTLTGATTNEKLFF.

Only a few counts were recorded for this clonotype. The chain is built from TRBV11-2 and TRBJ2-7; D call uncertain. Germline CDR1 is SGHAT and CDR2 is FQNNGV. Trimming left V 3 bases short and J 1 base short, with 10 bases between. The CDR3 loop spans 14 amino acids. CDR3 DNA: TGTGCCAGCAGCTTTGGACCCATTTCCTACGAGCAGTACTTC. Its translation is CASSFGPISYEQYF. Full variable domain (rest looked up from reference TRBV11-2 and TRBJ2-7): EAGVAQSPRYKIIEKRQSVAFWCNPISGHATLYWYQQILGQGPKLLIQFQNNGVVDDSQLPKDRFSAERLKGVDSTLKIQPAKLEDSAVYLCASSFGPISYEQYFGPGTRLTVT.

This clonotype turned up a few times. The chain recombines TRBV20-1 with TRBJ2-7; 7 positions agree with TRBD2. V lost 6 bases and J lost 0; bases outside the gene matches: 8. Germline loops: CDR1 DFQATT, CDR2 SNEGSKA (reference sequence). This CDR3 comprises 14 residues. CDR3 in DNA: TGCAGTGCCCTTTGGGACTACAGCTCCTACGAGCAGTACTTC. Translating it yields CSALWDYSSYEQYF.

The rearrangement uses TRBV20-1 and TRBJ2-1; 7 nucleotides line up with TRBD1. Trimming at V came to 6 bases and at J to 7 bases, leaving 15 bases not matched to a gene. This CDR3 has 15 amino acids. CDR1 DFQATT and CDR2 SNEGSKA come from the germline V gene (reference sequence). The CDR3 loop is CSAPPRQGPGNEQFF. As DNA, the CDR3 is TGCAGTGCCCCCCCCCGACAGGGACCGGGGAATGAGCAGTTCTTC.

This clonotype was seen only a few times. The rearrangement uses TRBV29-1 and TRBJ2-5; 7 bases line up with TRBD2. Germline CDR1 and CDR2: SQVTM and ANQGSEA. The CDR3 is made up of 13 amino acids. With 7 bases clipped from V and 5 bases from J, the junction kept 10 bases outside the gene matches. The CDR3 protein is CSAERGGGETQYF. The CDR3 coding sequence is TGCAGCGCCGAGCGGGGAGGTGGGGAGACCCAGTACTTC.

V gene TRBV7-8 combines with J gene TRBJ2-1; tentative D call: TRBD2 (5 bases). Trimming pared 8 bases from V and 10 bases from J, leaving 15 bases between. The CDR3 totals 12 residues. Germline CDR1 SGHVS, CDR2 FQNEAQ. This chain's CDR3 is CASWALGGEQFF. DNA for the CDR3: TGTGCCAGCTGGGCGCTTGGAGGCGAGCAGTTCTTC. Using reference TRBV7-8 and TRBJ2-1 for the parts outside the CDR3, the full variable domain is GAGVSQSPRYKVAKRGQDVALRCDPISGHVSLFWYQQALGQGPEFLTYFQNEAQLDKSGLPSDRFFAERPEGSVSTLKIQRTQQEDSAVYLCASWALGGEQFFGPGTRLTVL.

The J gene is TRBJ2-5, the V gene TRBV4-1, with a possible D match to TRBD2 (6 bases). Germline V gene data show CDR1 as MGHRA and CDR2 as YSYEKL. The CDR3 contains 13 residues. Trimming shortened V by 0 bases and J by 13 bases, and 15 bases separated the two germline ends. The CDR3 is CASSQDSWRDRYF. CDR3 nucleotide sequence: TGCGCCAGCAGCCAAGACAGTTGGCGGGATCGGTACTTC.

This rearrangement joins TRBV24-1 to TRBJ2-1, with TRBD1 matching over 10 bases. The V and J ends lost 2 bases and 7 bases, in that order; junction bases with no gene match: 4. CDR3 size: 15 residues. Germline-derived CDR1 and CDR2 are KGHDR and SFDVKD. CDR3 sequence reads: CATSDSGTGANEQFF. Written as DNA, the CDR3 is TGTGCCACCAGTGATTCCGGGACAGGGGCAAATGAGCAGTTCTTC.

The genes are TRBV7-2 and TRBJ2-5, with 11 bases aligning to TRBD2. Germline CDR1 reads SGHTA; CDR2 reads FQGNSA. Trimming cost V 2 bases and J 2 bases; bases outside gene matches: 10. The CDR3 length is 18 residues. In DNA, the CDR3 is TGTGCCAGCAGCTTATCCACTAGCGGGGGCCTCAAACAAGAGACCCAGTACTTC. Amino acids: CASSLSTSGGLKQETQYF.

The chain employs TRBV20-1 and TRBJ2-7; the match to TRBD2 covers 8 bases. This CDR3 is 13 amino acids long. The ends lost 5 bases at V and 0 bases at J; junction bases unmatched: 3. The germline V gene has CDR1 DFQATT and CDR2 SNEGSKA (reference sequence). CDR3 nucleotides: TGCAGTGCTGAAGCGGGGGACTCCTACGAGCAGTACTTC. It specifies CSAEAGDSYEQYF.

This clonotype was picked up a small number of times. This sequence joins TRBV5-1 and TRBJ1-1; a weak D match, TRBD1 (6 bases). The V gene's germline CDR1 is SGHRS and CDR2 YFSETQ. The CDR3 has 14 amino acids. The ends were cut back, 2 bases at V and 3 bases at J, with 11 bases in the middle. The CDR3 is CASSLLRTDTEAFF. The CDR3 DNA sequence: TGCGCCAGCAGCTTACTCCGGACAGACACTGAAGCTTTCTTT.

This clonotype was picked up a small number of times. The chain uses TRBV20-1 and TRBJ2-1; tentative D call: TRBD1 (5 bases). The CDR3 has 14 residues. V gave up 6 bases and J gave up 4 bases, with 16 bases separating them. Per germline, CDR1 DFQATT and CDR2 SNEGSKA (reference sequence). CDR3 in DNA: TGCAGTGCCCGCCGGAGCAGGGCATACAATGAGCAGTTCTTC. Protein: CSARRSRAYNEQFF.

This clonotype turned up a few times. The genes are TRBV12-3 or TRBV12-4 and TRBJ1-4; TRBD1 agrees at 11 bases. This CDR3 region has 16 residues. J was trimmed by 7 bases and V by 5 bases; bases with no gene match: 9. The CDR3 here is CASSPRSGTGGEKLFF. The CDR3 DNA sequence: TGTGCCAGCAGTCCCCGATCCGGGACAGGGGGTGAAAAACTGTTTTTT.

The chain joins TRBV6-2 or TRBV6-3 to TRBJ2-1, with 16 bases matching TRBD2. The CDR3 runs 14 residues. CDR1 and CDR2 from the germline V gene are MNHEY and SVGEGT. V shed 8 bases and J 15 bases; nucleotides not matched to a gene: 10. This CDR3 reads CASLTGTSGGERFF. The DNA for the CDR3 is TGTGCCAGCCTCACTGGGACTAGCGGGGGGGAACGGTTCTTC.

To note about this clonotype: A read error may produce the germline difference seen at one junction end. The V call is TRBV6-6, the J call TRBJ1-1; 7 nucleotides align to TRBD1. CDR1 MNHNY and CDR2 SVGAGI come from the germline V gene (reference sequence). CDR3 length: 15 residues. Here the CDR3 DNA reads TGTGCCAGCAGTTACTCGACAGGGAGGAACGCTGAAGCTTTCTTT. This encodes CASSYSTGRNAEAFF.

The V gene is TRBV20-1, the J gene TRBJ1-1; D remains unclear. From germline, CDR1 is DFQATT and CDR2 SNEGSKA (reference sequence). The CDR3 is 14 amino acids. The germline V and J ends were trimmed by 3 bases and 1 base, with 12 bases remaining between them. CDR3 amino acids: CSASRRDTNTEAFF. CDR3 DNA: TGCAGTGCTAGTCGCCGGGATACGAACACTGAAGCTTTCTTT.

The chain employs TRBV12-3 or TRBV12-4 and TRBJ2-7; D might be TRBD1 or TRBD2, each matching 5 bases. V was pared by 10 bases and J by 0 bases, with 19 bases between. The CDR3 length is 15 residues. The CDR3 DNA sequence: TGTGCCACCTGGCAGGGAGAGGGGCTCTCCTACGAGCAGTACTTC. It codes for CATWQGEGLSYEQYF.